This T cell receptor beta chain was profiled in a study of CXCR3-negative and CXCR3-positive naive CD8 T cells. Study-level points and caveats: Naive CXCR3-positive and CXCR3-negative cells shared similar TRBV-TRBJ usage, unlike memory cells. In both naive subsets diversity was comparably high, whereas memory CD8+ cells showed much lower diversity.

It was by 5' RACE with UMI labels that the TRB cDNA libraries were prepared. Using the 5' RACE reads, TCRdb records one entry per CDR3 protein without DNA. The ten most abundant clones cover around 1.8% of a sample with 90,000 to 95,000 distinct CDR3 sequences. To note about this clonotype: The antigen is not known.

Per CD8+ T cell subset, triplicate sorts of approximately 290,000 cells each were done. This CDR3 is 14 amino acids long. Germline CDR1 is MDHEN and CDR2 is SYDVKM. V gene TRBV28 combines with J gene TRBJ1-1; TCRdb returns TRBD1, unconfirmable since there is no DNA. This clonotype was sampled from a human donor in good health. Some clones in this sample may be carry-over from other donors' samples. Sample: naive CXCR3- CD8+ T cells from blood. The subset was: CD45RO-CCR7+CD27+CD95- naive CD8+ T cells lacking CXCR3 (TNR3-). Here the CDR3 reads CASSLRGLNTEAFF.